A single sample is the source of the 8 T cell receptor beta chains below, sequenced in a study of siplizumab effects on memory and regulatory T cells. TCRdb's copy holds only in-frame clones and misses some; the assay was immunoSEQ multiplex PCR. The table lists approximately 100,000 clones, less than 95% of them singletons, with roughly 0.6% in the top ten. What was sequenced was Tregs sorted from blood. The receptors stem from a human donor in good health.

This chain links TRBV7-2 with TRBJ2-7; D remains unclear. Trimming took off 2 bases at V and 4 bases at J, with 3 bases between the two ends. The germline V gene has CDR1 SGHTA and CDR2 FQGNSA. CDR3 length: 11 residues. The CDR3 sequence: CASSLIYEQYF. The CDR3 DNA sequence: TGTGCCAGCAGCTTAATATACGAGCAGTACTTC. The full variable domain, its missing parts supplied by reference TRBV7-2 and TRBJ2-7, is GAGVSQSPSNKVTEKGKDVELRCDPISGHTALYWYRQSLGQGLEFLIYFQGNSAPDKSGLPSDRFSAERTGGSVSTLTIQRTQQEDSAVYLCASSLIYEQYFGPGTRLTVT.

The chain employs TRBV5-1 and TRBJ2-3; TRBD1 aligns across 7 bases. This CDR3 is built from 13 residues. Germline V lookup: CDR1 SGHRS, CDR2 YFSETQ. V lost 5 bases and J lost 3; bases outside the gene matches: 3. The CDR3 DNA sequence: TGCGCCAGCAGACAGGGGTTTACAGATACGCAGTATTTT. This sequence encodes CASRQGFTDTQYF.

V is TRBV4-2 and J is TRBJ2-1; 9 bases fit TRBD2. The CDR3 covers 15 residues. Germline V gives CDR1 LGHNA, CDR2 YNFKEQ. With V trimmed by 1 base and J by 9 bases, 7 bases remained unmatched. Here the CDR3 reads CASSQGVSGSIEQFF. For the CDR3, the DNA is TGTGCCAGCAGCCAAGGAGTTAGCGGGAGTATTGAGCAGTTCTTC.

The genes are TRBV5-1 and TRBJ1-2, with D tentatively TRBD1 (5 bases). Germline CDR1 is SGHRS and CDR2 is YFSETQ. The CDR3 contains 14 residues. The germline V and J ends were trimmed by 2 bases and 2 bases, with 10 bases remaining between them. The DNA for the CDR3 is TGCGCCAGCAGCTTCGGCGGGGGAAACTATGGCTACACCTTC. Translated: CASSFGGGNYGYTF. The full variable domain, its missing parts supplied by reference TRBV5-1 and TRBJ1-2, is KAGVTQTPRYLIKTRGQQVTLSCSPISGHRSVSWYQQTPGQGLQFLFEYFSETQRNKGNFPGRFSGRQFSNSRSEMNVSTLELGDSALYLCASSFGGGNYGYTFGSGTRLTVV.

The V call is TRBV6-1, the J call TRBJ2-7; TRBD2 is a possible D gene (6 bases). The germline V gene has CDR1 MNHNS and CDR2 SASEGT. Trimming pared 4 bases from V and 1 base from J, leaving 14 bases between. The CDR3 runs to 15 residues. The CDR3 here is CASSAGSSRSYEQYF. DNA of the CDR3: TGTGCCAGCAGTGCCGGGAGCTCTAGGTCCTACGAGCAGTACTTC.

The chain recombines TRBV27 with TRBJ2-7; D gene unclear. The CDR3 has 14 amino acids. The germline V gene has CDR1 MNHEY and CDR2 SMNVEV (reference sequence). V was pared by 0 bases and J by 3 bases, with 9 bases between. The CDR3 DNA follows: TGTGCCAGCAGTTTATCGAGAACCAGCTACGAGCAGTACTTC. Protein sequence: CASSLSRTSYEQYF.

CDR3 sequence (DNA): TGTGCCAGCAGCTTAGAATTTCCCAGTAACTATGGCTACACCTTC. It translates to CASSLEFPSNYGYTF. The rearrangement joins TRBV11-2 to TRBJ1-2; D remains ambiguous. Germline V gene data show CDR1 as SGHAT and CDR2 as FQNNGV. The CDR3 consists of 15 residues. Trimming pared 0 bases from V and 1 base from J, leaving 9 bases between.

This CDR3 is CASSLQGYLYGYTF. The CDR3 coding sequence is TGTGCCAGCAGTTTACAGGGGTACCTGTATGGCTACACCTTC. This sequence joins TRBV28 and TRBJ1-2; D perhaps matches TRBD1 (6 bases). The CDR3 is made up of 14 amino acids. The V end was cut by 2 bases, the J end by 5 bases, with 12 bases between. Looked up from germline, CDR1 is MDHEN and CDR2 is SYDVKM.